The sequence of this T cell receptor beta chain was determined in a study of blood T cell repertoires in COVID-19. Study background: Spain, Italy and the United States supplied samples that represented acute and convalescent COVID-19. The cDNA or gDNA used as material had been derived from T cells, B-cell-depleted T cells, or PBMCs.

This CDR3 contains 18 residues. Authors' data handling: Reference gene primer amplification yielded estimated nucleated cell counts. Sequenced by immunoSEQ multiplex PCR; TCRdb stores in-frame clones only, minus some. The DNA gave D and trimming, while V, J and clone size come from that table. The sample has some 150,000 clones; about nine tenths are singletons. The sequencing sample was made of peripheral blood. The rearrangement links TRBV21-1 to TRBJ2-1; the DNA was not used to check the table's D call, TRBD2. TRBV21-1 is shown as a pseudogene. The TCR was taken from a woman aged 55 to 70 with active or convalescent COVID-19. The CDR3 loop reads CASSNSFKTSGGDNEQFF. The CDR3 coding sequence is TGTGCCAGCAGCAACTCCTTTAAGACTAGCGGGGGAGACAATGAGCAGTTCTTC.